Below are 10 T cell receptor beta chains sequenced from a single sample in a study of blood T cell repertoires in COVID-19. Measured with immunoSEQ multiplex PCR; TCRdb has only the in-frame clones, and not every one. The sample holds about 370,000 clones; around 89% are singletons and the top ten take 3%. Input material: peripheral blood. The origin of the receptors is a woman in her thirties with COVID-19, enrolled during active disease.

V is TRBV4-1 and J is TRBJ2-3, with 7 positions matching TRBD2. The length of the CDR3 is 17 residues. With 3 bases clipped from V and 2 bases from J, the junction kept 11 bases outside the gene matches. Germline-derived CDR1 and CDR2 are MGHRA and YSYEKL. As DNA, the CDR3 is TGCGCCAGCAGCCAGCCAGGGCGGGGGAGGGCCACAGATACGCAGTATTTT. Protein product: CASSQPGRGRATDTQYF.

The chain links TRBV5-1 to TRBJ1-2; 7 bases line up with TRBD1. Germline V lookup: CDR1 SGHRS, CDR2 YFSETQ. CDR3 length equals 15 residues. The V gene end was trimmed by 3 bases and the J gene end by 8 bases; junction bases not matched to a gene: 13. CDR3 in amino acids: CASSSPTGQGPGYTF. The CDR3 DNA follows: TGCGCCAGCAGCTCCCCGACAGGGCAGGGGCCCGGCTACACCTTC.

The J gene is TRBJ2-2, the V gene TRBV12-5; possibly TRBD2 for D (6 bases). Germline V gene sequence: CDR1 LGHNT, CDR2 FRNRAP. This CDR3 is 15 amino acids long. V was clipped by 5 bases and J by 1 base, with 11 bases between them. For the CDR3, the DNA is TGTGCTAGTGGTCCCCCCGGGGGGAACACCGGGGAGCTGTTTTTT. Translating gives CASGPPGGNTGELFF.

J is TRBJ2-2 and V is TRBV3-1 (or the pseudogene TRBV3-2), with 8 bases matching TRBD2. The CDR3 covers 18 residues. Germline CDR1 and CDR2: LGHDT and YNNKEL (reference sequence). V lost 6 bases to trimming and J lost 7 bases; unmatched junction nucleotides: 19. The CDR3 nucleotides are TGTGCCAGCAGTCCCTCCCACGCCGGGACTAGGTCCTTCGGGGAGCTGTTTTTT. Its translation: CASSPSHAGTRSFGELFF.

This clone was seen just once. The chain combines TRBV27 with TRBJ2-3; D is ambiguous. V was cut by 1 base and J by 3 bases, with 5 bases left in between. Germline values: CDR1 MNHEY, CDR2 SMNVEV (reference sequence). The CDR3 runs 13 residues. The CDR3 region has the DNA TGTGCCAGCAGTTTATTCTTTACAGATACGCAGTATTTT. Its protein product is CASSLFFTDTQYF.

The chain couples TRBV3-1 (or the pseudogene TRBV3-2) to TRBJ1-6; weak D call: TRBD1 (6 bases). V was cut by 3 bases and J by 5 bases, with 11 bases left in between. The length of the CDR3 is 15 residues. The germline V gene encodes CDR1 LGHDT and CDR2 YNNKEL (reference sequence). CDR3 loop: CASSHRDRNNSPLHF. CDR3 in DNA: TGTGCCAGCAGCCACCGCGACAGGAATAATTCACCCCTCCACTTT.

CDR3: CASSPQDEQFF. The CDR3 bases are TGTGCCAGCTCACCCCAGGATGAGCAGTTCTTC. The rearrangement joins TRBV18 to TRBJ2-1; D gene unclear. The CDR3 consists of 11 residues. The V end was cut by 3 bases, the J end by 8 bases, with 5 bases between. Germline CDR1 is KGHSH and CDR2 is LQKENI.

The chain combines TRBV28 with TRBJ2-5; unclear D gene. CDR3 length: 14 amino acids. V dropped 2 bases and J dropped 1 base, with 8 bases sitting between them. Germline V gene data show CDR1 as MDHEN and CDR2 as SYDVKM. This CDR3 is CASSLVPSQETQYF. Written as DNA, the CDR3 is TGTGCCAGCAGTTTAGTACCCAGCCAAGAGACCCAGTACTTC.

This sequence joins TRBV27 and TRBJ1-5; D gene unclear. Between the trimmed V and J ends, which lost 4 bases and 0 bases, there was a span of 10 bases. Per germline, CDR1 MNHEY and CDR2 SMNVEV (reference sequence). The CDR3 spans 15 residues. CDR3 residues: CASSSDGYSNQPQHF. The CDR3 region has the DNA TGTGCCAGCAGTTCCGACGGGTATAGCAATCAGCCCCAGCATTTT.

In its sample, this clone was seen once. The rearrangement links TRBV4-3 to TRBJ2-2; TRBD1 aligns across 7 bases. CDR1 LGHNA and CDR2 YSLEER come from the germline V gene. This CDR3 is 17 amino acids long. V lost 2 bases, J lost 1 base, and 7 bases stayed unmatched. The CDR3 nucleotides read TGCGCCAGCAGCCAATTACGACAGGGTTTGAACACCGGGGAGCTGTTTTTT. It is translated as CASSQLRQGLNTGELFF.